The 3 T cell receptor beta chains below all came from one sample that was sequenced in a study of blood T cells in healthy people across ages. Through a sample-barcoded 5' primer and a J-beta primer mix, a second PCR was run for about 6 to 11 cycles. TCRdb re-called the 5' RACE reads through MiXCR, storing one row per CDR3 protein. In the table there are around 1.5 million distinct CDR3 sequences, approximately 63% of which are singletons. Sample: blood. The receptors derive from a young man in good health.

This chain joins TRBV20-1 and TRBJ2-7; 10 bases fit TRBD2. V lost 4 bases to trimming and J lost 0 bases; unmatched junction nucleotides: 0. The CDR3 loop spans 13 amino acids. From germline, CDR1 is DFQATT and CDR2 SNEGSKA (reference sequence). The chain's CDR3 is CSATSGSSYEQYF. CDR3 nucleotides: TGCAGTGCTACTAGCGGGAGCTCCTACGAGCAGTACTTC.

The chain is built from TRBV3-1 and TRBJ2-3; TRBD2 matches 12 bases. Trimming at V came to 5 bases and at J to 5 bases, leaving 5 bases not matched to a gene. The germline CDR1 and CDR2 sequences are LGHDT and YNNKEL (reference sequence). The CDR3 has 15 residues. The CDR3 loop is CASSTTSGGLDTQYF. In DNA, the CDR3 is TGTGCCAGCAGCACGACTAGCGGGGGATTAGATACGCAGTATTTT.

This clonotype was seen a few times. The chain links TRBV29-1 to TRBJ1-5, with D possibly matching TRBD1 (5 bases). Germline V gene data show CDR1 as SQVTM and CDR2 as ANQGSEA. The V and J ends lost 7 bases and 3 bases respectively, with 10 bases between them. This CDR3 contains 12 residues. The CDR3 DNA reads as TGCAGCGCCCGGGACCCCAATCAGCCCCAGCATTTT. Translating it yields CSARDPNQPQHF.